This T cell receptor beta chain originates from a study of blood T cell repertoires in COVID-19. Assay: immunoSEQ multiplex PCR; the TCRdb copy retains only in-frame clones and omits some. In the table there are about 350,000 clones, 80% to 90% of which are singletons. V lost 2 bases and J 7 bases, leaving 11 bases between the germline ends. The CDR3 length is 13 residues. Germline loops: CDR1 SNHLY, CDR2 FYNNEI. Sequencing was done on a sample of peripheral blood. The rearrangement links TRBV2 to TRBJ1-2; TRBD1 might be the D (5 bases). This receptor was identified in a woman aged 55-75 years with COVID-19, enrolled during active disease. The CDR3 DNA follows: TGTGCCAGCAGTGAATCGGGGGTAGGTGGCTACACCTTC. As protein: CASSESGVGGYTF.